This T cell receptor (beta chain) is drawn from a study of cytomegalovirus exposure and HLA in healthy donors. In the study overall: When just under 400 donors were genotyped, roughly four fifths of them were found to fall in the Caucasian-associated ancestry cluster. Study results and caveats: The investigators catalogued 164 TCR beta chains as cytomegalovirus-associated. Later analysis revealed greater clonal expansion in HLA-associated TCR beta chains than in equally common others. Some V segments, TRBV6-2 and TRBV6-3 among them, were indistinguishable and were therefore excluded.

PCR amplification relied on 60 Vbeta primers (plus 13 Jbeta primers). Sequencing was performed with immunoSEQ multiplex PCR; in TCRdb, only in-frame clones are kept and a portion is missing. The profile shows 90,000 or so clones, roughly 73% of them singletons. A word on this clone: Its target is unknown.

The CDR3 extends over 14 amino acids. Germline assignment: CDR1 SEHNR and CDR2 FQNEAQ (reference sequence). Trimming cost V 2 bases and J 1 base; bases outside gene matches: 1. This receptor was obtained from a boy between 10 and 17 years old in good health and CMV-seronegative. This sequence joins TRBV7-9 and TRBJ1-1; 7 bases match TRBD1. The source material was PBMCs. DNA of the CDR3: TGTGCCAGCAGCTTATCAGGGGGGAACACTGAAGCTTTCTTT. Amino acid sequence: CASSLSGGNTEAFF.